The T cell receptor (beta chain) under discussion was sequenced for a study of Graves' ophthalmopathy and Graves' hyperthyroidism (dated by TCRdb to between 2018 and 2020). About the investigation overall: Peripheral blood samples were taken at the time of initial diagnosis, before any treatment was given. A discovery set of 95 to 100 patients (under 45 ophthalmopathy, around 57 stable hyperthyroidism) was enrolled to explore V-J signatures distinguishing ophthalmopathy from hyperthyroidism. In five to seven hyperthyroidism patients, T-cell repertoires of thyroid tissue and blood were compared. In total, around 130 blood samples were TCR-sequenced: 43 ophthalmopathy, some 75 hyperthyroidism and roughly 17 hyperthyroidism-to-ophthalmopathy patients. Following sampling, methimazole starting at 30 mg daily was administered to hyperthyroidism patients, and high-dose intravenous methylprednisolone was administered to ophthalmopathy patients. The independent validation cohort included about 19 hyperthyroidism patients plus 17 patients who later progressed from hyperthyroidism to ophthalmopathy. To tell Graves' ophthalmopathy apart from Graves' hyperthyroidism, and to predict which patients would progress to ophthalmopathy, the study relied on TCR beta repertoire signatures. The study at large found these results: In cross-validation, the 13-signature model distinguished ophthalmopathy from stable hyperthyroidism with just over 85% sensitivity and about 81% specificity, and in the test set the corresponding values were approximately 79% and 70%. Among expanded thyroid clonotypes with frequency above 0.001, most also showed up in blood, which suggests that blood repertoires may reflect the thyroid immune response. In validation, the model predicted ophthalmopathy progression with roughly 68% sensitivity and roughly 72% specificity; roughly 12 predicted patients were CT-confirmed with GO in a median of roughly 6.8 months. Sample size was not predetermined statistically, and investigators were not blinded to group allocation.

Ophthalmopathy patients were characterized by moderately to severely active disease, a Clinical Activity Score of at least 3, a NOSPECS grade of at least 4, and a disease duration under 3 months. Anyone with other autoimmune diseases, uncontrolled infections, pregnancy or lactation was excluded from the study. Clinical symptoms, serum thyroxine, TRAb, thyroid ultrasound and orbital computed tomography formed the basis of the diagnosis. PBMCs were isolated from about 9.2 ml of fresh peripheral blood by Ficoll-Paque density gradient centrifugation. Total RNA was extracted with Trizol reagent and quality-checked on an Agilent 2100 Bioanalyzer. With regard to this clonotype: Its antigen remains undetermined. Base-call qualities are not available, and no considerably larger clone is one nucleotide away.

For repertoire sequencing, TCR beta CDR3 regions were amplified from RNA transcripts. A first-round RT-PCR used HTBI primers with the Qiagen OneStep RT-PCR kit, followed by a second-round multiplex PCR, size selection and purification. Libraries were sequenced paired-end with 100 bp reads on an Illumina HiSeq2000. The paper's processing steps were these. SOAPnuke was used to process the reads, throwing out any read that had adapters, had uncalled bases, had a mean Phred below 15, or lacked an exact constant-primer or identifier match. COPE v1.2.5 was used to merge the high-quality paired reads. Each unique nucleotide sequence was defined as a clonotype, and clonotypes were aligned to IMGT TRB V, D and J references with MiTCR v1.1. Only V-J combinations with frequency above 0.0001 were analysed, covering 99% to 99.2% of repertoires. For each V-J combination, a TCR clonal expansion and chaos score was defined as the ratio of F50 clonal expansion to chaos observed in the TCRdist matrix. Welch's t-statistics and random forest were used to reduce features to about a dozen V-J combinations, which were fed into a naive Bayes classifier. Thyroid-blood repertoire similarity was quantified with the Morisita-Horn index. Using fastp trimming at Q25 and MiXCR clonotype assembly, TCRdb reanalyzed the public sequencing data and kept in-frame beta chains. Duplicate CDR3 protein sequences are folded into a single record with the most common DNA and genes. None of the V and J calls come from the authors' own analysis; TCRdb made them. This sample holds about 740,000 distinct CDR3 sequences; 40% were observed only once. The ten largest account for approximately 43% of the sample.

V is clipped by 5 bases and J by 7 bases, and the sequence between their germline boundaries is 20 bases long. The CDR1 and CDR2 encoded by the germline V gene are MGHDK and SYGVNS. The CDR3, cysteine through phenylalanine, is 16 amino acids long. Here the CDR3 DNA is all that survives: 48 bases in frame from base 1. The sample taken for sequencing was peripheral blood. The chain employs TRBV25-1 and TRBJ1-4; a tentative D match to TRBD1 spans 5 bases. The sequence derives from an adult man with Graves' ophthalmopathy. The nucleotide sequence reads TGTGCCAGCAGTTCCCCTAGCGAGGACACTCTTGAAAAACTGTTTTTT. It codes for CASSSPSEDTLEKLFF.